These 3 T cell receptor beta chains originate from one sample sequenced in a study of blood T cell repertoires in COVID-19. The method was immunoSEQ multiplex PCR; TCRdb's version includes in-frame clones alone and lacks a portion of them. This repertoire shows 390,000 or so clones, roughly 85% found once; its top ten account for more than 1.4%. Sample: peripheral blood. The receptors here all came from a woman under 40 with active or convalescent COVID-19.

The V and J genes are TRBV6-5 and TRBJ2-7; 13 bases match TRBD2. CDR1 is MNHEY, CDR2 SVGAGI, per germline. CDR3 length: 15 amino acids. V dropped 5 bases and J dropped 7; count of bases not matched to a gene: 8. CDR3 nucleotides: TGTGCCAGCAGTAGAGAGGGACTAGCGGGATCTGAGCAGTACTTC. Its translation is CASSREGLAGSEQYF.

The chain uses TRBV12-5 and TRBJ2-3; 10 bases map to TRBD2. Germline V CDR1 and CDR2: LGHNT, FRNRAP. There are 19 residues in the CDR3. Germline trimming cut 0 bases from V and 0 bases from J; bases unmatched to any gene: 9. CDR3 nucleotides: TGTGCTAGTGGTTTGGTAGTGCTCCTAGCGGGAGATAGCACAGATACGCAGTATTTT. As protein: CASGLVVLLAGDSTDTQYF. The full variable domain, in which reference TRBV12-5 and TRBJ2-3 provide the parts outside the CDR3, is DARVTQTPRHKVTEMGQEVTMRCQPILGHNTVFWYRQTMMQGLELLAYFRNRAPLDDSGMPKDRFSAEMPDATLATLKIQPSEPRDSAVYFCASGLVVLLAGDSTDTQYFGPGTRLTVL.

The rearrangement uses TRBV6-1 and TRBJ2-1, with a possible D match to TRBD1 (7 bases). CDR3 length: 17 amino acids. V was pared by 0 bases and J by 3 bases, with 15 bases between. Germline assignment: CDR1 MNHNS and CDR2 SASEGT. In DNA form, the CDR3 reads TGTGCCAGCAGTGAAGCCCGAGGGCAGGGGGGCTACAATGAGCAGTTCTTC. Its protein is CASSEARGQGGYNEQFF.